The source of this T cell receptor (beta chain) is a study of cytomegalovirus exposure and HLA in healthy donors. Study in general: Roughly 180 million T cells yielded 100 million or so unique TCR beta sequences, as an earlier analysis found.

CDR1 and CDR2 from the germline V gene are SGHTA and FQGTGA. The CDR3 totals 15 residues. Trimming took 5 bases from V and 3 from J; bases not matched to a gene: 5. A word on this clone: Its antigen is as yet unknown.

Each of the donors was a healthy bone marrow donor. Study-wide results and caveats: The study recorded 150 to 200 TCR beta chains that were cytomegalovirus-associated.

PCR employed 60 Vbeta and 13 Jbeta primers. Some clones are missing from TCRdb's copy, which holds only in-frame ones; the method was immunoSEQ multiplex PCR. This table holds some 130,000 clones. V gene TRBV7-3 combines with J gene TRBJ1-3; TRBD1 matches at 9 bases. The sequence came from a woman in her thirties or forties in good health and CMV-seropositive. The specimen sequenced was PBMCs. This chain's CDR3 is CASSDGTGHGNTIYF. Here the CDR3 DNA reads TGTGCCAGCAGCGACGGGACAGGGCATGGAAACACCATATATTTT.